This entry concerns a single T cell receptor (beta chain). The sample is drawn from a study of T cell changes during pregnancy in multiple sclerosis. Sequencing used immunoSEQ multiplex PCR; TCRdb keeps in-frame clones, though not all of them. The table includes approximately 64,000 clones, around 90% detected once. After removal of 6 bases from V and 3 bases from J, the junction contained 6 bases not matched to a gene. The V gene's germline CDR1 is MNHNS and CDR2 SASEGT. The CDR3 is 15 amino acids. This TCR was sampled from a female donor in good health, enrolled as a control in a pregnancy study. The chain joins TRBV6-1 to TRBJ2-1; TRBD2 aligns across 9 bases. The specimen comprised peripheral blood, sampled in the second trimester of pregnancy. DNA of the CDR3: TGTGCCAGCAGGGCAAGACTAGCGGACTACAATGAGCAGTTCTTC. This encodes CASRARLADYNEQFF.